This entry lists 26 T cell receptor beta chains sequenced from one sample in a study of blood T cell repertoires in COVID-19 (dated by TCRdb to 2018 to 2021). The method behind the library was the immunoSEQ multiplex PCR assay. TCRdb retrieved this table from immuneACCESS and kept in-frame rearrangements only. Not all clones are present; in checked studies, unresolved V genes account for under half, and no reason is known for the remainder. A total of 100,000 or so clones appear in this sample, around nine tenths of them only once. The ten largest clones represent 15% to 20% of the sample. Sequenced: peripheral blood. Every receptor here comes from a human donor with acute or convalescent COVID-19. The donor label of this sample is uncertain.

The chain carries TRBV3-1 (or the pseudogene TRBV3-2) and TRBJ1-1; D call uncertain. The CDR3 runs to 13 residues. CDR1 and CDR2 from the germline V gene are LGHDT and YNNKEL (reference sequence). Trimming took off 0 bases at V and 4 bases at J, with 6 bases between the two ends. The CDR3 is CASSQEGSTEAFF. In nucleotides, the CDR3 is TGTGCCAGCAGCCAAGAGGGCAGCACTGAAGCTTTCTTT.

The chain couples TRBV6-5 to TRBJ2-7, with D unresolved. Between the trimmed V and J ends, which lost 7 bases and 6 bases, there was a span of 16 bases. The CDR3 has 13 amino acids. Germline loops: CDR1 MNHEY, CDR2 SVGAGI. The DNA for the CDR3 is TGTGCCAGCACCCTAACCCTCGGTGGCGAGCAGTACTTC. Its translation: CASTLTLGGEQYF.

This clone has a single count. The gene calls are TRBV6-2 or TRBV6-3 and TRBJ1-2; 8 bases fit TRBD1. The CDR3 has 13 amino acids. The V gene end was trimmed by 5 bases and the J gene end by 4 bases; junction bases not matched to a gene: 3. Germline loops: CDR1 MNHEY, CDR2 SVGEGT. The CDR3 protein is CASSQTGGYGYTF. CDR3 nucleotides: TGTGCCAGCAGTCAAACAGGGGGCTATGGCTACACCTTC.

The V gene is TRBV9, the J gene TRBJ2-7; the D is unclear. V lost 0 bases to trimming and J lost 2 bases, with 12 bases between them. The CDR3 is made up of 15 amino acids. Germline V CDR1 and CDR2: SGDLS, YYNGEE. The CDR3 DNA is TGTGCCAGCAGCGTAGCGGCAGGCTTGACCTACGAGCAGTACTTC. Protein sequence: CASSVAAGLTYEQYF.

This clone was seen a handful of times. The chain couples TRBV7-9 to TRBJ1-2, with D possibly being TRBD1 (6 bases). In germline, CDR1 is SEHNR, CDR2 FQNEAQ (reference sequence). Between the trimmed V and J ends, which lost 5 bases and 4 bases, there was a span of 8 bases. The CDR3 consists of 12 residues. As DNA, the CDR3 is TGTGCCAGCAGCGGGACAACCTATGGCTACACCTTC. Its translation: CASSGTTYGYTF.

The rearrangement uses TRBV28 and TRBJ1-4, with 8 bases matching TRBD1. CDR3 length equals 16 residues. Germline-derived CDR1 and CDR2 are MDHEN and SYDVKM. V lost 5 bases to trimming and J lost 4 bases; unmatched junction nucleotides: 9. The CDR3: CASSTPGTGLNEKLFF. The CDR3 nucleotides are TGTGCCAGCAGTACTCCCGGGACAGGCCTTAATGAAAAACTGTTTTTT.

V is TRBV7-3 and J is TRBJ2-2, with D perhaps matching TRBD2 (5 bases). The germline CDR1 and CDR2 sequences are SGHTA and FQGTGA. The CDR3 is 17 amino acids. Trimming removed 5 bases at V and 0 bases at J, with 16 bases between. The CDR3 reads CASSTSGTHANTGELFF. In DNA form, the CDR3 reads TGTGCCAGCAGCACCTCGGGAACCCATGCGAACACCGGGGAGCTGTTTTTT.

The chain combines TRBV4-1 with TRBJ2-7; 8 nucleotides align to TRBD1. In germline, CDR1 is MGHRA, CDR2 YSYEKL. This CDR3 comprises 18 residues. V shed 0 bases, J shed 6 bases, and the junction held 16 bases outside the gene matches. As DNA, the CDR3 is TGCGCCAGCAGCCAAGACCCCACGTCACAGGGGGTCTACAGCGAGCAGTACTTC. It is translated as CASSQDPTSQGVYSEQYF.

This chain uses TRBV5-6 with TRBJ1-5; D unclear. The V end was cut by 2 bases, the J end by 2 bases, with 17 bases between. CDR1 and CDR2 from the germline V gene are SGHDT and YYEEEE. CDR3 size: 17 residues. CDR3 loop: CASSLTVRRAGNQPQHF. The DNA for the CDR3 is TGTGCCAGCAGCTTAACGGTTCGGCGTGCGGGCAATCAGCCCCAGCATTTT.

The rearrangement links TRBV7-9 to TRBJ2-1, with TRBD1 identical over 7 bases. This CDR3 spans 15 amino acids. The germline CDR1 and CDR2 sequences are SEHNR and FQNEAQ (reference sequence). V was pared by 6 bases and J by 2 bases, with 7 bases of the junction left unmatched. CDR3 DNA: TGTGCCAGCAGGAGTGACAGGGTGCCCTACAATGAGCAGTTCTTC. Protein: CASRSDRVPYNEQFF.

The J gene is TRBJ2-7, the V gene TRBV6-5; TRBD1 aligns across 7 bases. Germline assignment: CDR1 MNHEY and CDR2 SVGAGI. The trim removed 0 bases at V and 7 bases at J, leaving 9 bases unmatched. The CDR3 extends over 15 amino acids. CDR3 DNA sequence: TGTGCCAGCAGTTACTCGCCGACAGGGTCGTGGGAGCAGTACTTC. Its protein is CASSYSPTGSWEQYF.

The V call is TRBV12-5, the J call TRBJ2-3; TRBD2 agrees at 7 bases. Germline CDR1 is LGHNT and CDR2 is FRNRAP. Trimming took 3 bases from V and 4 from J; bases not matched to a gene: 7. The CDR3 is made up of 15 amino acids. In DNA, the CDR3 is TGTGCTAGTGGTTTAATCGGACGGGAGGCAGATACGCAGTATTTT. It translates to CASGLIGREADTQYF.

V and J are TRBV5-1 and TRBJ1-2, with 12 bases lining up with TRBD1. With 3 bases clipped from V and 8 bases from J, the junction kept 11 bases outside the gene matches. The CDR3 is 16 residues long. Per the germline V gene, CDR1 is SGHRS and CDR2 is YFSETQ. CDR3 region: CASSSSPGQGARGYTF. In DNA form, the CDR3 reads TGCGCCAGCAGCTCAAGTCCGGGACAGGGGGCGAGAGGCTACACCTTC.

The chain links TRBV5-1 to TRBJ1-2; 12 nucleotides match TRBD1. The V segment lost 0 bases and the J segment 4 bases; nucleotides outside the gene matches: 7. Per the germline V gene, CDR1 is SGHRS and CDR2 is YFSETQ. There are 17 residues in the CDR3. In DNA, the CDR3 is TGCGCCAGCAGCTTGGTCTTCGGGGGACAGGGGGCCTATGGCTACACCTTC. It translates to CASSLVFGGQGAYGYTF.

CDR3 sequence (DNA): TGTGCCACCAGACAGGGGTCGAATAGCAATCAGCCCCAGCATTTT. This codes for CATRQGSNSNQPQHF. The rearrangement links TRBV6-5 to TRBJ1-5; 8 nucleotides agree with TRBD1. CDR3 length: 15 residues. Germline loops: CDR1 MNHEY, CDR2 SVGAGI. J lost 0 bases, V lost 10 bases, and 8 bases had no gene match.

The chain uses TRBV4-1 and TRBJ2-2; D is unclear. Germline V gene data show CDR1 as MGHRA and CDR2 as YSYEKL. The CDR3 spans 16 residues. Between the trimmed V and J ends, which lost 4 bases and 5 bases, there was a span of 17 bases. The CDR3 nucleotides read TGCGCCAGCAGCCCCCCGTCTAGTGCTTTAACCGGGGAGCTGTTTTTT. It specifies CASSPPSSALTGELFF.

This clone appeared a single time. The CDR3: CSAGTGPTYEQYF. CDR3 in DNA: TGCAGCGCCGGGACAGGACCAACCTACGAGCAGTACTTC. V is TRBV29-1 and J is TRBJ2-7, with 8 bases aligning to TRBD1. Per germline, CDR1 SQVTM and CDR2 ANQGSEA. The CDR3 runs 13 residues. J gave up 2 bases and V 7 bases, and 7 bases lay outside the gene matches.

This chain uses TRBV27 with TRBJ1-2, with D unclear. This CDR3 contains 13 residues. Germline-derived CDR1 and CDR2 are MNHEY and SMNVEV (reference sequence). Trimming took 6 bases from V and 10 from J, leaving 18 bases between them. This chain's CDR3 is CASSYLREQPYTF. CDR3 nucleotide sequence: TGTGCCAGCAGCTATCTAAGGGAGCAACCCTACACCTTC.

The chain joins TRBV3-1 (or the pseudogene TRBV3-2) to TRBJ1-1; D is possibly TRBD1 (6 bases). Between the trimmed V and J ends, which lost 4 bases and 5 bases, there was a span of 11 bases. The V gene's germline CDR1 is LGHDT and CDR2 YNNKEL (reference sequence). CDR3 size: 13 residues. The CDR3 sequence is CASSLQGGTEAFF. The CDR3 nucleotides read TGTGCCAGCAGCCTTCAAGGGGGAACTGAAGCTTTCTTT.

This sequence joins TRBV19 and TRBJ1-1, with D possibly matching TRBD1 (6 bases). Germline loops: CDR1 LNHDA, CDR2 SQIVND (reference sequence). Trimming shortened V by 3 bases and J by 4 bases, and 12 bases separated the two germline ends. The CDR3 has 14 amino acids. The CDR3 sequence is CASSITGSGTEAFF. CDR3 DNA: TGTGCCAGTAGTATCACAGGGTCGGGCACTGAAGCTTTCTTT.

The rearrangement uses TRBV6-5 and TRBJ1-2; D unclear. Trimming removed 2 bases from V and 8 bases from J, with 12 bases in between. Germline loops: CDR1 MNHEY, CDR2 SVGAGI. The CDR3 is 13 residues long. CDR3 nucleotides: TGTGCCAGCAGTTACGAGGGCAGCCGGGGCTACACCTTC. This sequence encodes CASSYEGSRGYTF.

Only one count was recorded for this clone. CDR3 residues: CASSPTSGRRVGELFF. CDR3 nucleotide sequence: TGTGCCAGCAGCCCGACTAGCGGGAGGAGGGTCGGGGAGCTGTTTTTT. The chain recombines TRBV9 with TRBJ2-2, with 13 bases aligning to TRBD2. CDR1 is SGDLS and CDR2 is YYNGEE in the germline V gene. The CDR3 is 16 amino acids. V trimming: 4 bases; J trimming: 7 bases; junction bases outside the gene matches: 7.

The rearrangement joins TRBV6-5 to TRBJ1-3; D gene ambiguous. V lost 0 bases to trimming and J lost 0 bases, with 6 bases between them. The length of the CDR3 is 15 residues. Germline CDR1 is MNHEY and CDR2 is SVGAGI. The CDR3 loop reads CASSYSLRSGNTIYF. Written as DNA, the CDR3 is TGTGCCAGCAGTTACTCGTTGCGCTCTGGAAACACCATATATTTT.

This clone was counted once. The chain employs TRBV13 and TRBJ1-5; D ambiguous. V gave up 4 bases and J gave up 5 bases, with 9 bases separating them. The CDR3 loop spans 13 amino acids. Germline V CDR1 and CDR2: PRHDT, FYEKMQ (reference sequence). The CDR3 spells CASSSRLDQPQHF. The CDR3 DNA follows: TGTGCCAGCAGCTCACGGTTGGATCAGCCCCAGCATTTT.

This sequence joins TRBV6-6 and TRBJ2-6; D is possibly TRBD2 (5 bases). V dropped 8 bases and J dropped 1 base, with 12 bases sitting between them. The CDR3 extends over 15 amino acids. Germline V CDR1 and CDR2: MNHNY, SVGAGI (reference sequence). CDR3 in amino acids: CASGRALSGANVLTF. The DNA of the CDR3 is TGTGCCAGCGGGAGAGCCTTATCTGGGGCCAACGTCCTGACTTTC.

The rearrangement joins TRBV5-1 to TRBJ2-1; a possible D gene is TRBD1 (5 bases). Germline loops: CDR1 SGHRS, CDR2 YFSETQ. Trimming shortened V by 5 bases and J by 6 bases, and 18 bases separated the two germline ends. The CDR3 has 15 amino acids. The CDR3 here is CASSFSPGYGNEQFF. For the CDR3, the DNA is TGCGCCAGCAGTTTCTCACCAGGGTATGGCAATGAGCAGTTCTTC.